The following is a T cell receptor beta chain sequence with its context. Its target antigen remains unknown. No quality values exist for individual bases; no much larger clone is one base distant. These data come from a study of CD8 T cells in Susac syndrome (dated by TCRdb to between 2017 and 2020). Broadly, across the study: Of the Susac syndrome patients who were sequenced, fewer than 10 were in clinical remission while 5 or 6 had clinically active disease. At blood withdrawal, Susac syndrome patients were either therapy-naive, taking corticosteroids (in some cases with IVIg as well), or taking IVIg alone. Repertoire sequencing was used to test whether CD8+ T cell activation and differentiation in Susac syndrome was antigen driven. The study compared CD8+ T cell repertoire clonality among 11 to 12 healthy donors, roughly 14 Susac syndrome patients and about 16 multiple sclerosis patients.

Including the terminal cysteine and phenylalanine, the CDR3 comprises 15 residues. Here the CDR3 DNA is all that survives: 45 bases in frame from base 1. The germline V gene encodes CDR1 SGDLS and CDR2 YYNGEE. V is pared back by 0 bases and J by 3 bases, with 13 bases lying between the germline termini. Study-wide conclusions, independent of this receptor: Sixteen and five Susac-specific public clones were found in the total CD8+ and CD8+ TEMRA repertoires, respectively. The TCR sequencing and HLA analysis was acknowledged to have included a relatively small number of individuals. CD8+ repertoires in Susac syndrome showed clonal expansion, which was highest in CD8+ TEMRA cells and was greater in clinically active patients than in remitting patients.

Peripheral blood CD8+ and CD4+ T cells from healthy donors, Susac syndrome patients and multiple sclerosis patients were profiled using high-throughput TCR beta sequencing. Recently defined diagnostic criteria for definite or probable disease were met by the Susac syndrome patients. Bulk CD8+ and CD4+ T cells were purified by magnetic negative isolation, while CD8+ TEMRA cells were enriched using FACS. Blood was collected in EDTA tubes and processed within 24 hours, with PBMCs isolated through density gradient centrifugation. PBMCs intended for TCR sequencing were cryopreserved in liquid nitrogen and were subsequently thawed in a 37 degrees C water bath. The sorted or isolated CD4+, CD8+ and CD8+ TEMRA cells reached a purity of at least 90%. RNA was extracted using the RNeasy kit, and roughly 0.5 to 1 ug of the RNA was reverse transcribed with random hexamers. The immunoSEQ multiplex PCR assay, which covers 54 Vbeta and 13 Jbeta segments, was used to amplify TCR beta CDR3 regions. Bias from PCR amplification was corrected by using a synthetic template baseline for primer optimization and for computational correction. In the authors' own workflow: Reads were assigned to V, D and J genes according to IMGT and analyzed in immunoSEQ Analyzer, with only productive sequences retained. Clonality was computed as one minus Shannon entropy normalized by log2 of the number of productive unique sequences. For each patient and control, public and private clones were evaluated within the 100 most prevalent clones. A clone was defined as Susac-specific if it was absent from the healthy and MS cohorts, from some 1,100 published viral clones and from other ImmuneACCESS disease sequences. TCRdb trimmed public reads at Q25 via fastp, called clones via MiXCR and kept in-frame beta chains. Rows are unified per CDR3 protein, each entry keeping the most common DNA and genes. V and J calls and clone size were set by TCRdb, not the authors. This sample is represented by some 130,000 distinct CDR3 sequences; 95% of them were singletons. The ten largest clones capture over 0.15% of the sample.

Here the chain combines TRBV9 and TRBJ2-7; the D call is tentative, TRBD1 or TRBD2, as each matches 5 bases. The sequenced material came from CD8+ T cells from PBMCs. This clonotype was obtained from a human donor with Susac syndrome. The DNA sequence is given as TGTGCCAGCAGCGTAGATCAGGGAACTAGCTACGAGCAGTACTTC. It encodes CASSVDQGTSYEQYF.